This entry is about one T cell receptor (beta chain). Only in-frame clones appear in the TCRdb table, and some are missing; sequencing was by immunoSEQ multiplex PCR. The data hold under 250,000 clones, with 83% observed a single time. This sample is drawn from a study of blood T cell repertoires in COVID-19. Germline V gene sequence: CDR1 SQVTM, CDR2 ANQGSEA. The CDR3 loop spans 21 amino acids. The J segment lost 4 bases and the V segment lost 3 bases, leaving 22 bases of the junction unmatched. Sequencing used peripheral blood. This clonotype was obtained from a woman aged 45-65 years with acute or convalescent COVID-19. The chain joins TRBV29-1 to TRBJ2-3, with 13 bases fitting TRBD2. The CDR3 sequence is CSVDSRPGLAGLGRVPDTQYF. In DNA, the CDR3 is TGCAGCGTTGACTCACGTCCGGGACTAGCGGGATTGGGGAGGGTCCCAGATACGCAGTATTTT.